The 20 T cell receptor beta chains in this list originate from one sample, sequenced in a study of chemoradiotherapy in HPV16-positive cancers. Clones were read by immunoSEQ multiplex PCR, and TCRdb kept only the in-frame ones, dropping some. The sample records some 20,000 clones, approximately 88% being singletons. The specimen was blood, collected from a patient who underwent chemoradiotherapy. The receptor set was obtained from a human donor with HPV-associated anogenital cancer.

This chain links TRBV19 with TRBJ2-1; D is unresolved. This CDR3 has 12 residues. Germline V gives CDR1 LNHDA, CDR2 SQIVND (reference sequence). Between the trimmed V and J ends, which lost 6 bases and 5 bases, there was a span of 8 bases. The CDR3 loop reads CASSPWDNEQFF. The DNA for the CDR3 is TGTGCCAGTAGCCCTTGGGACAATGAGCAGTTCTTC.

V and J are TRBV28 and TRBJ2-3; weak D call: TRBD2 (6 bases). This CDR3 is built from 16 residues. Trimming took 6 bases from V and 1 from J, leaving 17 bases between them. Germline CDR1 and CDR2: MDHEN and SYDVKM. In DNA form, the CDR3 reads TGTGCCAGCAGAACATGGACTACGGGAGGCACAGATACGCAGTATTTT. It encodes CASRTWTTGGTDTQYF. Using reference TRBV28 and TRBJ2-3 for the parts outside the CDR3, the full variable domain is DVKVTQSSRYLVKRTGEKVFLECVQDMDHENMFWYRQDPGLGLRLIYFSYDVKMKEKGDIPEGYSVSREKKERFSLILESASTNQTSMYLCASRTWTTGGTDTQYFGPGTRLTVL.

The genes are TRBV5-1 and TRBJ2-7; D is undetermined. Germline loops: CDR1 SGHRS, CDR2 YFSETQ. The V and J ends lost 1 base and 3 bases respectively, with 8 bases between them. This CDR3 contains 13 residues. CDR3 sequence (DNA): TGCGCCAGCAGCTTGATAGGGCACTACGAGCAGTACTTC. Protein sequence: CASSLIGHYEQYF.

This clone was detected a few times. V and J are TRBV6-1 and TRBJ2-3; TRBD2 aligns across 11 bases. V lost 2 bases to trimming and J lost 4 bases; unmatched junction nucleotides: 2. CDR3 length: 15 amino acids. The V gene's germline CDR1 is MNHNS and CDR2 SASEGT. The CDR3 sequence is CASSEYSGGADTQYF. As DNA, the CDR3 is TGTGCCAGCAGTGAATATAGCGGGGGGGCAGATACGCAGTATTTT.

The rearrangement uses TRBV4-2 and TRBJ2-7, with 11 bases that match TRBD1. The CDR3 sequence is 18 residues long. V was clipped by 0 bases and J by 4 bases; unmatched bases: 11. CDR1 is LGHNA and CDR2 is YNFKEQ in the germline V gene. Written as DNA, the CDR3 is TGTGCCAGCAGCCAAGATAAGGGGACAGGGGGATGGGAATACGAGCAGTACTTC. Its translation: CASSQDKGTGGWEYEQYF.

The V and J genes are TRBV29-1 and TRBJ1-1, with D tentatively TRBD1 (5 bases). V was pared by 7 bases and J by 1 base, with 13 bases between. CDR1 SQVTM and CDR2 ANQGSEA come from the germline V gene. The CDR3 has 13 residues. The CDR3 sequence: CSGGRDGNTEAFF. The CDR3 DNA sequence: TGCAGCGGGGGGAGAGACGGGAACACTGAAGCTTTCTTT.

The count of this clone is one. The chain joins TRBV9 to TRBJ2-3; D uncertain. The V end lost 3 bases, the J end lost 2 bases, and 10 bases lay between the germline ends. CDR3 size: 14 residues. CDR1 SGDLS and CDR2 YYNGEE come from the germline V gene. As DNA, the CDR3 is TGTGCCAGCAGCGCGACTCCCGCCACAGATACGCAGTATTTT. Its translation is CASSATPATDTQYF.

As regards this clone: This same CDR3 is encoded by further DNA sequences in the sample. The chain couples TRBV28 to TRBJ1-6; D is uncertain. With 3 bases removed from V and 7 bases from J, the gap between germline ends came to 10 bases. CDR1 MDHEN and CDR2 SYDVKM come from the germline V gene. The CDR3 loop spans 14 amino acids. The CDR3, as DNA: TGTGCCAGCAGTTTGGGCCAGTACAATTCACCCCTCCACTTT. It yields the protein CASSLGQYNSPLHF. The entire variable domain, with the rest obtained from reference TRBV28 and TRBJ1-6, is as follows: DVKVTQSSRYLVKRTGEKVFLECVQDMDHENMFWYRQDPGLGLRLIYFSYDVKMKEKGDIPEGYSVSREKKERFSLILESASTNQTSMYLCASSLGQYNSPLHFGNGTRLTVT.

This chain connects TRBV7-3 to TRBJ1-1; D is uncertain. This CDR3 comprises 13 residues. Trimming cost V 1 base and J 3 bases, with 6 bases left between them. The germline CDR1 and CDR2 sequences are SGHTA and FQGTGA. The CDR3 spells CASSLKGYTEAFF. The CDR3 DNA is TGTGCCAGCAGCTTAAAGGGTTACACTGAAGCTTTCTTT.

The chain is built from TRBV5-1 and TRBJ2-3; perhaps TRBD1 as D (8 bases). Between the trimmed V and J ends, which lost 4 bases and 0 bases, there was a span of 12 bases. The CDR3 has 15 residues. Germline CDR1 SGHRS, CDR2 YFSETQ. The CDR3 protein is CASSIQGGSTDTQYF. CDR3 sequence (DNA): TGCGCCAGCAGCATACAGGGGGGGAGCACAGATACGCAGTATTTT.

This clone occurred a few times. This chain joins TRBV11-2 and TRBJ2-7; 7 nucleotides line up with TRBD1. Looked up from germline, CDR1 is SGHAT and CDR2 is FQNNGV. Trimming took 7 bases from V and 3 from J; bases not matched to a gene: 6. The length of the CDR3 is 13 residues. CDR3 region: CASTRQGLYEQYF. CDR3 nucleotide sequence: TGTGCCAGCACCAGACAGGGCCTCTACGAGCAGTACTTC.

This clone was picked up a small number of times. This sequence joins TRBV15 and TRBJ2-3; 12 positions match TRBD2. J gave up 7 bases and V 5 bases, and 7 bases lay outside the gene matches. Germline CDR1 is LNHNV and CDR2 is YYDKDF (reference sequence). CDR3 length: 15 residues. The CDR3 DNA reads TGTGCCACCAGCGGGGCTAGCGGGGGGGATAATACGCAGTATTTT. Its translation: CATSGASGGDNTQYF. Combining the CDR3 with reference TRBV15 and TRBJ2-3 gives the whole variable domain DAMVIQNPRYQVTQFGKPVTLSCSQTLNHNVMYWYQQKSSQAPKLLFHYYDKDFNNEADTPDNFQSRRPNTSFCFLDIRSPGLGDTAMYLCATSGASGGDNTQYFGPGTRLTVL.

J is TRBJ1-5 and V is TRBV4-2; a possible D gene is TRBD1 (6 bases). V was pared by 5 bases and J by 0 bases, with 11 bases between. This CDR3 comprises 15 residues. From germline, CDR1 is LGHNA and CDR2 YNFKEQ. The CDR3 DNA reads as TGTGCCAGCAGCGACAGGCCGGGTAGCAATCAGCCCCAGCATTTT. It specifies CASSDRPGSNQPQHF.

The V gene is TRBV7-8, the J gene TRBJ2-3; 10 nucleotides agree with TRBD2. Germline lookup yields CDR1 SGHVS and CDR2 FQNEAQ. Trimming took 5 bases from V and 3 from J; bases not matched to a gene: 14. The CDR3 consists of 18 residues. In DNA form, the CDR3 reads TGTGCCAGCAGCCCCGGACTAGCGGTTCGTCGCCTAACAGATACGCAGTATTTT. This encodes CASSPGLAVRRLTDTQYF.

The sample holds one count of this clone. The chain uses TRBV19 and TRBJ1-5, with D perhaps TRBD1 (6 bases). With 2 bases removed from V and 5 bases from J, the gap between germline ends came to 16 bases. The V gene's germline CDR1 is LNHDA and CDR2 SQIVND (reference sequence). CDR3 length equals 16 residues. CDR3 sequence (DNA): TGTGCCAGTAGTATACGGGAACAGGGCTACTATCAGCCCCAGCATTTT. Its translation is CASSIREQGYYQPQHF.

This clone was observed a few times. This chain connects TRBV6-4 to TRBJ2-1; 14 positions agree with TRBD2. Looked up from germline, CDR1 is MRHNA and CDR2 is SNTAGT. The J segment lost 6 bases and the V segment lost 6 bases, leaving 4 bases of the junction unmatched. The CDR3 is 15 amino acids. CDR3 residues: CASSEGLAGANEQFF. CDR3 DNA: TGTGCCAGCAGCGAGGGACTAGCGGGGGCCAATGAGCAGTTCTTC.

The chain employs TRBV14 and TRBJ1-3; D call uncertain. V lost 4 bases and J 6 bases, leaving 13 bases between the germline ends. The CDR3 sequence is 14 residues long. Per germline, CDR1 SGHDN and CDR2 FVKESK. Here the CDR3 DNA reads TGTGCCAGCAGCCGGGCGATTAGCGAAAACACCATATATTTT. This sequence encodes CASSRAISENTIYF.

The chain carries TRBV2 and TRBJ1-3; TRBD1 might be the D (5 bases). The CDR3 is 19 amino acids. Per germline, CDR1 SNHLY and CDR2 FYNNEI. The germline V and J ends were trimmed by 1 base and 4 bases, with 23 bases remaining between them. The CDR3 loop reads CASSEVVGTGPHRGNTIYF. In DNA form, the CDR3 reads TGTGCCAGCAGTGAAGTGGTGGGGACCGGGCCGCATCGGGGAAACACCATATATTTT.

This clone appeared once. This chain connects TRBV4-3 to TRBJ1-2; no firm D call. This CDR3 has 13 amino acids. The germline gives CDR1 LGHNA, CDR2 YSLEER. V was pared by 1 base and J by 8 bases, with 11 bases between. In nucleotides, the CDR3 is TGCGCCAGCAGCCAAGGGAGATCCCGGGGCTACACCTTC. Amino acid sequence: CASSQGRSRGYTF.

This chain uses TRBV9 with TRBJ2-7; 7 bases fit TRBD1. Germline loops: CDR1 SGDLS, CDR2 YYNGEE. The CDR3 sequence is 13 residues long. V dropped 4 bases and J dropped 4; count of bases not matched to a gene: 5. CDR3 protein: CASSFEQGYEQYF. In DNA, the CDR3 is TGTGCCAGCAGCTTCGAACAGGGGTACGAGCAGTACTTC.